The 10 T cell receptor beta chains reported below all come from one sample, sequenced in a study of cytomegalovirus exposure and HLA in healthy donors (dated by TCRdb to about 2017). The protocol used for the library was the immunoSEQ multiplex PCR assay. For the multiplex PCR, a mixture combining 60 forward primers for TCR Vbeta segments and 13 reverse primers for TCR Jbeta segments was used. The clones in this table, taken by TCRdb from immuneACCESS, are in-frame only. Not every clone is retained; where verified, under half of the shortfall comes from an unresolved V gene, and the cause of the rest is unknown. In this sample the table shows 150,000 to 200,000 clones, approximately 79% of which occur a single time. The ten most abundant clones make up about an eighth of the sample. Sequenced: PBMCs. The origin of the receptors is a man aged 50-60 years in good health and CMV-seropositive.

This chain connects TRBV27 to TRBJ2-5, with a possible D match to TRBD2 (6 bases). The J call may be incorrect, as the DNA end agrees better with TRBJ2-7. The CDR3 loop spans 16 amino acids. Per the germline V gene, CDR1 is MNHEY and CDR2 is SMNVEV (reference sequence). CDR3 in amino acids: CASSLSIDGRSYEQYF. The CDR3 DNA is TGTGCCAGCAGTTTATCAATAGACGGGAGATCTTACGAGCAGTACTTC.

V usage is TRBV7-8 and J usage is TRBJ2-1; 9 positions match TRBD1. CDR3 length: 14 residues. Germline V gives CDR1 SGHVS, CDR2 FQNEAQ. V shed 5 bases and J 9 bases; nucleotides not matched to a gene: 8. The CDR3 DNA is TGTGCCAGCAGCCAGGACAGGGGTGGTGGTGAGCAGTTCTTC. This gives the protein CASSQDRGGGEQFF.

This rearrangement joins TRBV14 to TRBJ2-1, with D possibly TRBD1 on 5 matching bases. Germline CDR1 reads SGHDN; CDR2 reads FVKESK. V was trimmed by 0 bases and J by 9 bases, leaving 12 bases between them. This CDR3 is built from 14 residues. CDR3 in DNA: TGTGCCAGCAGCCAAGATCATGTTAGGGGTGAGCAGTTCTTC. It codes for CASSQDHVRGEQFF.

CDR3 loop: CASSRRQGPSSYEQYF. The CDR3 bases are TGTGCCAGCTCACGACGACAGGGACCTAGCTCCTACGAGCAGTACTTC. V and J are TRBV18 and TRBJ2-7, with 7 bases lining up with TRBD1. After removal of 4 bases from V and 0 bases from J, the junction contained 9 bases not matched to a gene. Germline V CDR1 and CDR2: KGHSH, LQKENI. This CDR3 has 16 amino acids.

The DNA for the CDR3 is TGTGCCACCAGCAGAGGTAACGTGGGAAGGGGGACTGAAGCTTTCTTT. This sequence encodes CATSRGNVGRGTEAFF. The chain has TRBV15 and TRBJ1-1, with D perhaps TRBD1 (6 bases). Germline V lookup: CDR1 LNHNV, CDR2 YYDKDF (reference sequence). The CDR3 contains 16 residues. V was shortened by 1 base and J by 5 bases, with 17 bases between the two germline ends. Supplemented by reference TRBV15 and TRBJ1-1, the full variable domain reads DAMVIQNPRYQVTQFGKPVTLSCSQTLNHNVMYWYQQKSSQAPKLLFHYYDKDFNNEADTPDNFQSRRPNTSFCFLDIRSPGLGDTAMYLCATSRGNVGRGTEAFFGQGTRLTVV.

The chain carries TRBV28 and TRBJ2-5; the match to TRBD2 covers 10 bases. The germline V gene encodes CDR1 MDHEN and CDR2 SYDVKM. With V trimmed by 6 bases and J by 4 bases, 5 bases remained unmatched. This CDR3 comprises 14 residues. The CDR3 here is CASSLAGAGETQYF. Written as DNA, the CDR3 is TGTGCCAGCAGCCTAGCGGGGGCGGGAGAGACCCAGTACTTC. The full variable domain, rest sourced from reference TRBV28 and TRBJ2-5, is DVKVTQSSRYLVKRTGEKVFLECVQDMDHENMFWYRQDPGLGLRLIYFSYDVKMKEKGDIPEGYSVSREKKERFSLILESASTNQTSMYLCASSLAGAGETQYFGPGTRLLVL.

CDR3 residues: CASSLITGLQETQYF. Here the CDR3 DNA reads TGTGCCAGCAGTTTGATTACAGGTCTCCAAGAGACCCAGTACTTC. The chain links TRBV28 to TRBJ2-5; TRBD1 is a possible D gene (5 bases). With 3 bases removed from V and 1 base from J, the gap between germline ends came to 12 bases. The CDR3 extends over 15 amino acids. In germline, CDR1 is MDHEN, CDR2 SYDVKM.

The gene calls are TRBV18 and TRBJ2-5, with D hard to call. Deletions cut 2 bases from V and 4 bases from J, with 8 bases between. In germline, CDR1 is KGHSH, CDR2 LQKENI. The CDR3 consists of 13 residues. CDR3 sequence: CASSPFGSETQYF. In DNA form, the CDR3 reads TGTGCCAGCTCACCATTTGGCTCAGAGACCCAGTACTTC. The full variable domain, with the rest looked up from reference TRBV18 and TRBJ2-5, is NAGVMQNPRHLVRRRGQEARLRCSPMKGHSHVYWYRQLPEEGLKFMVYLQKENIIDESGMPKERFSAEFPKEGPSILRIQQVVRGDSAAYFCASSPFGSETQYFGPGTRLLVL.

J is TRBJ2-2 and V is TRBV7-8; tentatively, D is TRBD2 (5 bases). Germline CDR1 and CDR2: SGHVS and FQNEAQ. The length of the CDR3 is 13 residues. V shed 7 bases and J shed 6 bases, with 12 bases lying between them. CDR3 in amino acids: CASTRRGSGELFF. The CDR3, as DNA: TGTGCCAGCACAAGGAGAGGGTCCGGGGAGCTGTTTTTT.

J is TRBJ2-3 and V is TRBV9, with D maybe TRBD1 (6 bases). The V end was cut by 0 bases, the J end by 0 bases, with 11 bases between. The CDR3 is 16 residues long. Looked up from germline, CDR1 is SGDLS and CDR2 is YYNGEE. For the CDR3, the DNA is TGTGCCAGCAGCGTAGCTACCCAGGGGAGCACAGATACGCAGTATTTT. Amino acids: CASSVATQGSTDTQYF.